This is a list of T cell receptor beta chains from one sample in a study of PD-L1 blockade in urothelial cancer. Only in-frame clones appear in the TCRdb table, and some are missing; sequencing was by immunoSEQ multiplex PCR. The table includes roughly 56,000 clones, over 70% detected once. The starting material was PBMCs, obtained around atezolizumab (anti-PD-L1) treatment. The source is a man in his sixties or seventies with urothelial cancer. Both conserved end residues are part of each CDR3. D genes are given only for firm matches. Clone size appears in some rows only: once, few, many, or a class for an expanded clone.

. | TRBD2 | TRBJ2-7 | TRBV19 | CASSTRLAGVHEQYF | TGTGCCAGTAGTACTCGACTAGCGGGAGTCCACGAGCAGTACTTC
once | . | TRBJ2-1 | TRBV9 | CASSAPVPRVLYNEQFF | TGTGCCAGCAGCGCCCCCGTACCGCGGGTGCTCTACAATGAGCAGTTCTTC
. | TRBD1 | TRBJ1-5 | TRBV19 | CASHDRAGFRPQHF | TGTGCCAGTCATGACAGGGCCGGGTTCAGGCCCCAGCATTTT
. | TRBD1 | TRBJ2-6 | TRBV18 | CASSFTGQGARGANVLTF | TGTGCCAGCTCATTTACGGGACAGGGGGCGCGTGGGGCCAACGTCCTGACTTTC
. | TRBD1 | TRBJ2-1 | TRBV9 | CASSATGGNEQFF | TGTGCCAGCAGCGCTACAGGGGGTAATGAGCAGTTCTTC
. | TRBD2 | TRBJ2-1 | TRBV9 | CASSGRTSLNEQFF | TGTGCCAGCAGCGGTAGGACTAGCCTAAATGAGCAGTTCTTC
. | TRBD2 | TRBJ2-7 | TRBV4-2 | CASRLTSAVYEQYF | TGTGCCAGCAGATTGACTAGCGCCGTCTACGAGCAGTACTTC
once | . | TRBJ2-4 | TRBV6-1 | CASSEPGVRIQYF | TGTGCCAGCAGTGAACCGGGAGTTCGCATTCAGTACTTC
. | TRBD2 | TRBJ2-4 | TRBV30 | CAWSVGGGNIQYF | TGTGCCTGGAGTGTCGGGGGGGGAAACATTCAGTACTTC
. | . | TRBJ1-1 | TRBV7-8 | CASSSRRDTEAFF | TGTGCCAGCAGCTCCAGACGGGACACTGAAGCTTTCTTT
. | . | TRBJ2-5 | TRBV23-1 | CASSSRTQYF | TGCGCCAGCAGTTCTAGGACCCAGTACTTC
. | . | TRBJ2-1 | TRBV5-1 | CASSLRQVYNEQFF | TGCGCCAGCAGCCTAAGACAGGTCTACAATGAGCAGTTCTTC
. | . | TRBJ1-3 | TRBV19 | CASSIPGQGNTIYF | TGTGCCAGTAGTATCCCCGGACAGGGAAACACCATATATTTT
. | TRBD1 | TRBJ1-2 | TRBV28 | CASQETGGRHYGYTF | TGTGCCAGCCAGGAGACAGGGGGAAGGCACTATGGCTACACCTTC
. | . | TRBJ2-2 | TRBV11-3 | CASSLRRTANTGELFF | TGTGCCAGCAGCTTAAGAAGGACAGCGAACACCGGGGAGCTGTTTTTT
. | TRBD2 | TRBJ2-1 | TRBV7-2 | CASSLRTSGTGEQFF | TGTGCCAGCAGCTTGAGGACTAGCGGGACGGGTGAGCAGTTCTTC
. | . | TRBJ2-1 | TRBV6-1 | CASSEDYREKNEQFF | TGTGCCAGCAGTGAAGATTACAGGGAGAAAAATGAGCAGTTCTTC
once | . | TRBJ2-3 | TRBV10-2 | CASSATLSGPDTQYF | TGCGCCAGCAGTGCGACTCTCTCAGGGCCAGATACGCAGTATTTT
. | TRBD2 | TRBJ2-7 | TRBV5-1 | CASSPRTSGAYEQYF | TGCGCCAGCAGCCCAAGGACTAGCGGCGCCTACGAGCAGTACTTC
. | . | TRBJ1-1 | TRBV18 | CASSTDISGTEAFF | TGTGCCAGCTCAACAGACATCAGCGGCACTGAAGCTTTCTTT
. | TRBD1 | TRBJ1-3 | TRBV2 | CATPTGIGNTIYF | TGTGCCACCCCGACAGGGATTGGAAACACCATATATTTT
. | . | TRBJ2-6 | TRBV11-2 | CASSLRGAGANVLTF | TGTGCCAGCAGCTTACGTGGGGCAGGGGCCAACGTCCTGACTTTC
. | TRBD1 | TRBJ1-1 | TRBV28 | CASRRQGANTEAFF | TGTGCCAGCAGGCGACAGGGGGCCAACACTGAAGCTTTCTTT
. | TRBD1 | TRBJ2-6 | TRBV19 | CASTSQGAGANVLTF | TGTGCCAGTACCTCACAGGGGGCTGGGGCCAACGTCCTGACTTTC
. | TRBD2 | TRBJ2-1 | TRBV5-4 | CASSSAGLDLHEQFF | TGTGCCAGCAGCTCCGCGGGACTAGATCTCCATGAGCAGTTCTTC
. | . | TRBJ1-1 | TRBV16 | CASSQYGQGRGTEAFF | TGTGCCAGCAGCCAATATGGTCAGGGGCGCGGGACTGAAGCTTTCTTT
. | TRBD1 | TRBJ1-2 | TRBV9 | CASSNFPGQGLGGYTF | TGTGCCAGCAGCAACTTCCCGGGACAGGGTCTTGGAGGCTACACCTTC
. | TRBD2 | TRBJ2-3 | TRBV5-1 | CASSLEGRAGAIDTQYF | TGCGCCAGCAGCTTGGAGGGCAGGGCGGGAGCGATAGATACGCAGTATTTT
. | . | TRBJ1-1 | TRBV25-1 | CASSSLGGGIDTEAFF | TGTGCCAGCAGCTCCTTGGGGGGAGGGATAGACACTGAAGCTTTCTTT
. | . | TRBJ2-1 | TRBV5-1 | CASSSEGAANSYNEQFF | TGCGCCAGCAGCTCGGAGGGAGCGGCCAACTCCTACAATGAGCAGTTCTTC
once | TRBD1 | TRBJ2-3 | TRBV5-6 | CASSFSPGQAGDTQYF | TGTGCCAGCAGCTTTTCTCCGGGACAGGCGGGAGATACGCAGTATTTT
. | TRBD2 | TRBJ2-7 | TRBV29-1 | CSVKREGSSYEQYF | TGCAGCGTTAAGCGGGAGGGGAGCTCCTACGAGCAGTACTTC
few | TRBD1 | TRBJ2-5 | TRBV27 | CASRSGQGDETQYF | TGTGCCAGCAGGTCCGGACAGGGCGATGAGACCCAGTACTTC
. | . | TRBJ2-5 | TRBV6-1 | CASRLAQWETQYF | TGTGCCAGCAGACTAGCTCAGTGGGAGACCCAGTACTTC
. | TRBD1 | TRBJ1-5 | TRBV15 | CATSKTPPDRGHYSNQPQHF | TGTGCCACCAGCAAAACTCCTCCGGACAGGGGACACTATAGCAATCAGCCCCAGCATTTT
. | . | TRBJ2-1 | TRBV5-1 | CASSFHGQRSSYNEQFF | TGCGCCAGCAGCTTCCACGGGCAGCGGAGCTCCTACAATGAGCAGTTCTTC
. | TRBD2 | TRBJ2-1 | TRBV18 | CASSQSSGRINEQFF | TGTGCCAGCTCACAAAGTAGCGGGAGGATCAATGAGCAGTTCTTC
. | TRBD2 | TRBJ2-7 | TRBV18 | CASSPRGTNYEQYF | TGTGCCAGCTCGCCCCGCGGGACTAACTACGAGCAGTACTTC